The 28 T cell receptor beta chains listed next were all sequenced from one sample in a study of control samples from healthy donors and cancer patients. The method was immunoSEQ multiplex PCR; TCRdb's version includes in-frame clones alone and lacks a portion of them. The sample gives about 150,000 clones, 75% to 95% of which show up once; around 2% is in the top ten. Sample: blood. The receptors come from a middle-aged woman in good health.

The chain uses TRBV2 and TRBJ2-3; D not resolved. Per the germline V gene, CDR1 is SNHLY and CDR2 is FYNNEI. The CDR3 contains 11 residues. Trimming shortened V by 2 bases and J by 4 bases, and 1 base separated the two germline ends. CDR3 sequence: CASSEPDTQYF. Here the CDR3 DNA reads TGTGCCAGCAGTGAACCAGATACGCAGTATTTT.

The rearrangement joins TRBV3-1 (or the pseudogene TRBV3-2) to TRBJ2-3; D unresolved. V was shortened by 8 bases and J by 3 bases, with 12 bases between the two germline ends. This CDR3 has 13 amino acids. Germline CDR1 and CDR2: LGHDT and YNNKEL (reference sequence). This CDR3 is CASSSRATDTQYF. The CDR3 DNA follows: TGTGCCAGCTCTTCTAGGGCGACAGATACGCAGTATTTT.

The chain has TRBV15 and TRBJ1-6, with D uncertain. The CDR3 is 14 amino acids. Trimming pared 3 bases from V and 10 bases from J, leaving 13 bases between. Per germline, CDR1 LNHNV and CDR2 YYDKDF (reference sequence). CDR3 in DNA: TGTGCCACCAGCAGGGACTCCCCGAGCTCACCCCTCCACTTT. Encoded protein: CATSRDSPSSPLHF.

The rearrangement joins TRBV5-1 to TRBJ1-3; perhaps TRBD1 as D (5 bases). The CDR3 totals 15 residues. V was trimmed by 0 bases and J by 4 bases, leaving 11 bases between them. Germline lookup yields CDR1 SGHRS and CDR2 YFSETQ. The CDR3, as DNA: TGCGCCAGCAGCTTGGTAGGGGCGCTGGGAAACACCATATATTTT. Amino acids: CASSLVGALGNTIYF.

The chain is built from TRBV5-1 and TRBJ2-6; D might be TRBD2 (5 bases). The CDR3 covers 15 residues. CDR1 and CDR2 (germline): SGHRS, YFSETQ. Deletions cut 5 bases from V and 4 bases from J, with 13 bases between. This CDR3 is CASRSAVLGANVLTF. In DNA form, the CDR3 reads TGCGCCAGCAGGTCAGCGGTTCTGGGGGCCAACGTCCTGACTTTC.

The V gene is TRBV5-1, the J gene TRBJ2-1; tentative D call: TRBD2 (7 bases). Looked up from germline, CDR1 is SGHRS and CDR2 is YFSETQ. V dropped 0 bases and J dropped 5 bases, with 12 bases sitting between them. The CDR3 sequence is 15 residues long. The CDR3 spells CASSLAGGPNNEQFF. In DNA form, the CDR3 reads TGCGCCAGCAGCTTGGCGGGGGGCCCGAACAATGAGCAGTTCTTC. The full variable domain, rest sourced from reference TRBV5-1 and TRBJ2-1, is KAGVTQTPRYLIKTRGQQVTLSCSPISGHRSVSWYQQTPGQGLQFLFEYFSETQRNKGNFPGRFSGRQFSNSRSEMNVSTLELGDSALYLCASSLAGGPNNEQFFGPGTRLTVL.

This clone has a single count. J is TRBJ2-2 and V is TRBV29-1; D uncertain. CDR1 and CDR2 from the germline V gene are SQVTM and ANQGSEA. Trimming left V 5 bases short and J 4 bases short, with 5 bases between. This CDR3 contains 11 residues. Here the CDR3 reads CSVLITGELFF. CDR3 nucleotide sequence: TGCAGCGTTCTAATCACCGGGGAGCTGTTTTTT.

This chain joins TRBV28 and TRBJ1-5; tentative D call: TRBD1 (6 bases). Germline V gene lookup returns CDR1 MDHEN and CDR2 SYDVKM. V dropped 10 bases and J dropped 1 base, with 14 bases sitting between them. The CDR3 has 14 residues. CDR3 sequence: CAIWGGHSNQPQHF. CDR3 DNA sequence: TGTGCCATCTGGGGGGGGCACAGCAATCAGCCCCAGCATTTT.

V gene TRBV6-5 combines with J gene TRBJ1-3; 10 nucleotides match TRBD1. The CDR3 runs 14 residues. The V segment lost 4 bases and the J segment 4 bases; nucleotides outside the gene matches: 1. CDR1 is MNHEY and CDR2 is SVGAGI in the germline V gene. This CDR3 is CASSWGQGGNTIYF. CDR3 DNA sequence: TGTGCCAGCAGTTGGGGACAGGGGGGAAACACCATATATTTT.

This clone was seen a single time. V and J are TRBV19 and TRBJ1-5, with a weak D call TRBD1 (5 bases). V shed 5 bases and J shed 7 bases, with 15 bases lying between them. CDR1 LNHDA and CDR2 SQIVND come from the germline V gene (reference sequence). This CDR3 has 14 amino acids. CDR3 loop: CASSLWGLTQPQHF. As DNA, the CDR3 is TGTGCCAGTAGTCTTTGGGGGTTGACGCAGCCCCAGCATTTT. Filled out from reference TRBV19 and TRBJ1-5, the complete variable domain reads DGGITQSPKYLFRKEGQNVTLSCEQNLNHDAMYWYRQDPGQGLRLIYYSQIVNDFQKGDIAEGYSVSREKKESFPLTVTSAQKNPTAFYLCASSLWGLTQPQHFGDGTRLSIL.

J is TRBJ1-2 and V is TRBV6-5; 7 bases line up with TRBD1. V shed 0 bases and J 6 bases; nucleotides not matched to a gene: 4. Germline lookup yields CDR1 MNHEY and CDR2 SVGAGI. This CDR3 region has 14 residues. CDR3 in DNA: TGTGCCAGCAGTTACTCGACAGGGACGGATGGCTACACCTTC. Translated: CASSYSTGTDGYTF.

The rearrangement uses TRBV3-1 (or the pseudogene TRBV3-2) and TRBJ2-7, with a weak D call TRBD2 (5 bases). V was trimmed by 5 bases and J by 5 bases, leaving 13 bases between them. Germline CDR1 LGHDT, CDR2 YNNKEL (reference sequence). CDR3 length: 13 amino acids. CDR3 amino acids: CASSDGVPNEQYF. CDR3 nucleotide sequence: TGTGCCAGCAGCGACGGGGTCCCGAACGAGCAGTACTTC.

This clone was counted a single time. The chain's CDR3 is CATAKFDNTGELFF. In DNA, the CDR3 is TGTGCCACCGCGAAATTCGACAACACCGGGGAGCTGTTTTTT. The rearrangement joins TRBV19 to TRBJ2-2; D remains ambiguous. The CDR3 loop spans 14 amino acids. Germline V lookup: CDR1 LNHDA, CDR2 SQIVND (reference sequence). Trimming removed 10 bases from V and 2 bases from J, with 14 bases in between.

This clone was seen only once. The chain joins TRBV2 to TRBJ2-6; the D is unclear. Germline values: CDR1 SNHLY, CDR2 FYNNEI. V was trimmed by 6 bases and J by 1 base, leaving 7 bases between them. The CDR3 totals 14 residues. CDR3 residues: CASSPRSGANVLTF. The CDR3 DNA reads TGTGCCAGCAGCCCGCGGTCTGGGGCCAACGTCCTGACTTTC.

This chain uses TRBV2 with TRBJ1-1, with 7 bases fitting TRBD1. Germline V CDR1 and CDR2: SNHLY, FYNNEI. The CDR3 length is 14 residues. V trimming: 10 bases; J trimming: 5 bases; junction bases outside the gene matches: 13. The CDR3: CATAPPGGNTEAFF. For the CDR3, the DNA is TGTGCCACTGCACCGCCAGGGGGAAATACTGAAGCTTTCTTT. Full variable domain (rest looked up from reference TRBV2 and TRBJ1-1): EPEVTQTPSHQVTQMGQEVILRCVPISNHLYFYWYRQILGQKVEFLVSFYNNEISEKSEIFDDQFSVERPDGSNFTLKIRSTKLEDSAMYFCATAPPGGNTEAFFGQGTRLTVV.

This CDR3 reads CAIRIQGWDTEAFF. CDR3 DNA: TGTGCCATCAGGATACAGGGGTGGGACACTGAAGCTTTCTTT. The chain combines TRBV10-3 with TRBJ1-1, with TRBD1 identical over 7 bases. Per the germline V gene, CDR1 is ENHRY and CDR2 is SYGVKD. V lost 6 bases to trimming and J lost 3 bases; unmatched junction nucleotides: 7. There are 14 residues in the CDR3.

The chain links TRBV19 to TRBJ2-2; 8 bases are shared with TRBD2. CDR3 length: 13 amino acids. CDR1 is LNHDA, CDR2 SQIVND, per germline (reference sequence). Unmatched junction bases numbered 3, after V lost 6 bases and J lost 6 bases. The CDR3 DNA reads TGTGCCAGTAGCCACGGGAGGGCCGGGGAGCTGTTTTTT. Residues: CASSHGRAGELFF.

This chain joins TRBV6-5 and TRBJ2-3, with a possible D match to TRBD2 (6 bases). Germline V lookup: CDR1 MNHEY, CDR2 SVGAGI. V gave up 4 bases and J gave up 0 bases, with 11 bases separating them. The CDR3 runs to 15 residues. The CDR3 loop reads CASSFSGSSTDTQYF. For the CDR3, the DNA is TGTGCCAGCAGTTTTAGCGGATCTAGCACAGATACGCAGTATTTT.

V gene TRBV19 combines with J gene TRBJ2-2; no definite D call. The V and J ends lost 5 bases and 0 bases respectively, with 7 bases between them. CDR1 is LNHDA, CDR2 SQIVND, per germline (reference sequence). CDR3 length equals 14 residues. The CDR3, as DNA: TGTGCCAGTAGTGTAGGGACGAACACCGGGGAGCTGTTTTTT. Its protein product is CASSVGTNTGELFF.

V usage is TRBV6-1 and J usage is TRBJ1-6; no clear D. Trimming left V 1 base short and J 7 bases short, with 2 bases between. The CDR3 extends over 12 amino acids. CDR1 and CDR2 (germline): MNHNS, SASEGT. Written as DNA, the CDR3 is TGTGCCAGCAGTGAAGTCAATTCACCCCTCCACTTT. It yields the protein CASSEVNSPLHF.

The chain combines TRBV5-1 with TRBJ1-6; D is uncertain. V was shortened by 0 bases and J by 7 bases, with 11 bases between the two germline ends. Germline CDR1 and CDR2: SGHRS and YFSETQ. This CDR3 region has 15 residues. For the CDR3, the DNA is TGCGCCAGCAGCTTGGCAGAGACTTTCAATTCACCCCTCCACTTT. Translating gives CASSLAETFNSPLHF.

The chain's CDR3 is CASSQRTPWETQYF. CDR3 bases: TGCGCCAGCAGCCAAAGAACACCCTGGGAGACCCAGTACTTC. The J gene is TRBJ2-5, the V gene TRBV4-1; no definite D call. Per germline, CDR1 MGHRA and CDR2 YSYEKL. V shed 2 bases and J shed 5 bases, with 12 bases lying between them. This CDR3 is 14 amino acids long.

The chain employs TRBV10-3 and TRBJ1-1; D remains ambiguous. Germline CDR1 is ENHRY and CDR2 is SYGVKD. V was cut by 0 bases and J by 11 bases, with 16 bases left in between. The CDR3 contains 14 residues. DNA of the CDR3: TGTGCCATCAGTGAGTCGCAGGACCCCGGCGTGGCTTTCTTT. Amino acid sequence: CAISESQDPGVAFF.

This rearrangement joins TRBV9 to TRBJ2-3; 9 nucleotides match TRBD2. The CDR3 length is 15 residues. Per germline, CDR1 SGDLS and CDR2 YYNGEE. Trimming took 3 bases from V and 8 from J; bases not matched to a gene: 10. The DNA for the CDR3 is TGTGCCAGCAGCGAGAGGGTAGCGGGGGAAGCTACGCAGTATTTT. Encoded protein: CASSERVAGEATQYF.

The chain is built from TRBV2 and TRBJ2-5; D is ambiguous. This CDR3 region has 11 residues. With 5 bases removed from V and 5 bases from J, the gap between germline ends came to 6 bases. Germline lookup yields CDR1 SNHLY and CDR2 FYNNEI. CDR3 nucleotide sequence: TGTGCCAGCAGTTTGGGGGAGACCCAGTACTTC. Its protein product is CASSLGETQYF. The full variable domain, with the rest looked up from reference TRBV2 and TRBJ2-5, is EPEVTQTPSHQVTQMGQEVILRCVPISNHLYFYWYRQILGQKVEFLVSFYNNEISEKSEIFDDQFSVERPDGSNFTLKIRSTKLEDSAMYFCASSLGETQYFGPGTRLLVL.

The gene calls are TRBV4-1 and TRBJ1-1; 7 bases map to TRBD1. Germline values: CDR1 MGHRA, CDR2 YSYEKL. The CDR3 contains 17 residues. The V segment lost 1 base and the J segment 3 bases; nucleotides outside the gene matches: 11. The CDR3 DNA sequence: TGCGCCAGCAGCCAAGTGAGGGAAGACAGGGTTTACACTGAAGCTTTCTTT. It is translated as CASSQVREDRVYTEAFF.

This clone was observed a single time. This chain uses TRBV7-6 with TRBJ2-1, with TRBD2 matching over 15 bases. V lost 5 bases to trimming and J lost 12 bases; unmatched junction nucleotides: 8. The CDR3 covers 15 residues. Germline assignment: CDR1 SGHVS and CDR2 FNYEAQ. CDR3 nucleotide sequence: TGTGCCAGCAGCCGAGGACTAGCGGGGGGGCGGGGGCAGTTCTTC. Translated, it gives CASSRGLAGGRGQFF.

The chain carries TRBV18 and TRBJ1-5, with D tentatively TRBD1 (5 bases). CDR3 length equals 16 residues. The V and J ends lost 6 bases and 5 bases respectively, with 20 bases between them. The germline gives CDR1 KGHSH, CDR2 LQKENI. The CDR3 DNA reads as TGTGCCAGCTCTAGTTATGGTTTGGGGCCAGATCAGCCCCAGCATTTT. Protein: CASSSYGLGPDQPQHF.